The 6 T cell receptor beta chains below were found in one sample sequenced in a study of CD8+ T cells in alopecia areata. RNA was extracted and reverse transcribed into cDNA as the sequencing template. Assay used: immunoSEQ multiplex PCR; TCRdb lists only in-frame clones, some missing. The data contain about 180,000 clones, approximately 59% of them singletons. The specimen was CD4+ T cells sorted from blood, collected at week 0. The receptor source for this set is a human donor with alopecia areata.

This clone was detected once. The rearrangement uses TRBV7-9 and TRBJ1-2; D may be TRBD1 (5 bases). CDR3 length: 13 amino acids. V lost 6 bases, J lost 5 bases, and 13 bases lay in between. Germline values: CDR1 SEHNR, CDR2 FQNEAQ (reference sequence). The CDR3 bases are TGTGCCAGCAGGGAAGGGACGGGTTATGGCTACACCTTC. Its translation is CASREGTGYGYTF.

V usage is TRBV5-1 and J usage is TRBJ2-5; 8 bases line up with TRBD1. V lost 3 bases and J lost 5; bases outside the gene matches: 15. The CDR3 runs to 17 residues. Germline lookup yields CDR1 SGHRS and CDR2 YFSETQ. CDR3: CASSSGIDRGWRETQYF. CDR3 nucleotides: TGCGCCAGCAGCTCGGGAATAGACAGGGGATGGAGGGAGACCCAGTACTTC.

With regard to this clone: This specimen includes other DNA sequences encoding the same CDR3. The rearrangement links TRBV29-1 to TRBJ2-7; 8 bases are a match to TRBD1. Germline-derived CDR1 and CDR2 are SQVTM and ANQGSEA. V lost 3 bases, J lost 0 bases, and 7 bases stayed unmatched. This CDR3 has 15 amino acids. The CDR3 region is CSVEDPGGSSYEQYF. The CDR3 bases are TGCAGCGTTGAGGACCCAGGGGGCAGCTCCTACGAGCAGTACTTC.

The chain uses TRBV30 and TRBJ1-1, with D uncertain. Germline loops: CDR1 GTSNPN, CDR2 SVGIG (reference sequence). CDR3 size: 13 residues. V was cut by 1 base and J by 7 bases, with 13 bases left in between. The CDR3 DNA follows: TGTGCCTGGAGTGAGCAGGCTCAAAGTGAAGCTTTCTTT. Encoded protein: CAWSEQAQSEAFF.

The V call is TRBV6-5, the J call TRBJ2-5; D not resolved. Deletions cut 2 bases from V and 4 bases from J, with 14 bases between. CDR3 length: 15 residues. In germline, CDR1 is MNHEY, CDR2 SVGAGI. CDR3: CASSYRRPERETQYF. The CDR3 DNA is TGTGCCAGCAGTTACCGGCGCCCCGAGAGAGAGACCCAGTACTTC.

Only a few counts were recorded for this clone. J is TRBJ2-5 and V is TRBV5-1; D might be TRBD1 or TRBD2, each matching 6 bases. The germline CDR1 and CDR2 sequences are SGHRS and YFSETQ. V lost 3 bases, J lost 0 bases, and 15 bases lay in between. The length of the CDR3 is 16 residues. In DNA, the CDR3 is TGCGCCAGCAGCTCGTTCAGTGGGGGGCACCAAGAGACCCAGTACTTC. This codes for CASSSFSGGHQETQYF.